This T cell receptor (beta chain) was identified during a study of cytomegalovirus exposure and HLA in healthy donors (dated by TCRdb to about 2017). Regarding the research as a whole: In an earlier analysis of under 750 of the donors, approximately 300 Gb of sequence data and 117 million unique TCR beta sequences from 150 million to 200 million T cells were reported. HLA typing covered class I and class II loci at four-digit resolution. An earlier analysis of 587 of the donors used high-throughput TCR beta sequencing to judge whether each TCR beta V gene segment behaved as functional or pseudogenic. Every discovery cohort repertoire had been produced on one sequencing platform. A later analysis re-analyzed previously published TCR beta repertoires from approximately 700 donors and added high-resolution HLA genotyping to study TCR occurrence patterns. In addition to the first cohort of approximately 670 subjects, a separate validation cohort of 120 different subjects was used. Among 398 genotyped donors of the cohort, an average of about 240,000 unique TCR beta nucleotide sequences were sequenced per donor, around a sixth of them non-productive. Alongside the repertoire data, information on donor age, sex, ethnicity and CMV serostatus was compiled. Genome-wide SNP genotypes for about three fifths of the roughly 670 donors were used in a later genetic analysis, which treated that subset as a discovery cohort. Roughly 5 DR-DQ haplotypes were handled as single units for association and clustering, since linkage in the cohort was strong. Approximately 300 gigabases of sequencing data and roughly 80 million unique TCR sequences made up an early release that covered approximately 620 HLA-typed donors. Rather than using new phenotypic data, the later analysis identified candidate immune exposures from TCR beta sequences and from how often those sequences occurred across donors. The genetic ancestry cluster associated with self-reported Caucasian donors included around 76% of the approximately 400 genotyped donors. The T cell repertoires of 666 subjects were profiled by immunosequencing and related to cytomegalovirus serostatus. To predict cytomegalovirus infection status, the study combined high-throughput TCR immunosequencing, statistical association of individual TCRs with disease status, and machine learning. Typing coverage differed by locus: A, B, C, DRB1 and DQB1 were typed in about 620-630 donors, DQA1 in about 550, DPA1 in some 570, and DPB1 in just under 490. The study was designed to test whether signatures of past pathogen exposure could be identified by cataloging public T cell receptors. Overall study outcomes, separate from this receptor: The only immune exposure information available for the cohort was CMV serostatus. Compared with equally common non-associated chains, HLA-associated TCR beta chains in a later analysis were more clonally expanded and had lower generation probabilities. Because counts were too low, about 15 rarely observed V segments, including chromosome 9 orphons, were left out of the earlier analysis of 587 of the donors. HLA typing was unavailable for some donors at each locus, so association tests used only the typed subset. The 87-base-pair reads could not distinguish some IMGT-functional V segments, including TRBV6-2 and TRBV6-3, so those segments were excluded. In the study, 164 TCR beta chains were listed as associated with cytomegalovirus. A further reported finding was that TCR beta sequences accurately predicted the HLA-A and HLA-B alleles for most subjects in the first cohort. Most TCR sequences were observed very rarely across donors, whereas some public TCRs were present in many individuals. In this cohort, only TCR beta chains were sequenced, and detectable features were limited by the absence of alpha or paired-chain data. In both the original and validation cohorts, the classifier was reported to diagnose cytomegalovirus status with high specificity and sensitivity. The authors suggested that the approach could potentially be extended to other disease states and immunological phenotypes. According to a later genetic analysis, donors in an Asian-associated ancestry cluster had fewer N-insertions in productive TCRs than the approximately 700-donor mean. In vitro tests confirmed that a few of the cytomegalovirus-associated TCR beta chains recognize cytomegalovirus antigens. A later analysis reported that several top co-occurrence clusters appeared linked to parvovirus B19, influenza, CMV and Epstein-Barr virus. V-gene and J-gene trimming of TCR beta chains was associated with a missense DCLRE1C variant in a later genetic analysis, and the association was replicated in an independent cohort. Linkage disequilibrium might explain the correlated functional status among segregating V segments, but an unknown experimental factor could not be ruled out. Strong co-occurrence of HLA alleles, especially DR and DQ, made assigning TCR associations to individual alleles difficult. At a false discovery rate of 0.05, a later analysis linked 16,000 or so TCR beta sequences to specific HLA alleles. Broadly in line with IMGT annotations, most TCR beta V segments showed up in productive rearrangements about 87% or about 30% of the time in an earlier analysis of approximately 640 of the donors. According to a later analysis, TCR association rates differed among HLA loci, with DRB1 alleles showing the most associated TCRs and HLA-C alleles showing the fewest. Most CMV-associated TCR beta chains appeared to be HLA-restricted in a later analysis, and the HLA associations seemed to be driven largely by CMV exposure. Presence/absence analyses assumed roughly uniform sequencing depth across donors, an assumption that may not hold. A cluster of highly shared sequence variants was judged likely to be a technical artifact of the sequencing pipeline.

The cohort comprised 670 or so healthy bone marrow donors. At the time of sampling, every cohort member was nominally healthy, though immune exposures that went unrecorded were likely present. The donor was CMV seropositive and belonged to the group of 250 to 300 seropositive cohort members. Each donor provided a peripheral blood sample, and peripheral blood mononuclear cells were used for TCR beta sequencing. Genomic DNA extraction from the blood cell samples was performed with the Qiagen DNeasy Blood Extraction Kit. Comment on this clone: Its antigen has not been determined. No quality values exist for individual bases; no much larger clone is one base distant.

Receptors were amplified or captured by the immunoSEQ multiplex PCR assay. The multiplex PCR relied on a mix of 60 forward primers for TCR Vbeta segments and 13 reverse primers for TCR Jbeta segments. The CDR3 region of rearranged TCR beta genes was amplified from genomic DNA by a multiplex PCR assay. The amplified TCR beta libraries were sequenced on the Illumina HiSeq System as 87-base-pair reads. In the authors' own workflow: Across the 700 or so repertoires, a later analysis counted roughly 84 million unique TCR beta chains, around 10 million of which were shared by at least two donors. Raw reads were error-corrected and collapsed into unique sequences by a nearest-neighbor algorithm in which closely related sequences were merged to remove PCR and sequencing errors. V, D and J gene segments were assigned by aligning CDR3 sequences to IMGT reference sequences. Each retained sequence needed at least a six-nucleotide match to both a V gene segment and a J gene segment. A rearrangement was called productive if the CDR3 had no stop codons and remained in frame with V and J, and every other rearrangement was called non-productive. CDR3 was defined by IMGT convention, running from the second conserved V-encoded cysteine to the conserved J-encoded phenylalanine. The earlier analysis of some 600 of the donors excluded sequences that lacked an unambiguous match to a single V gene segment. In an earlier analysis of a few hundred of the donors, V segments were called functional above 56.7% productive rearrangements and were called segregating when the between-donor standard deviation exceeded 5%. A statistical classification framework was developed to diagnose cytomegalovirus status using the catalog of TCR beta chain sequences. In a later analysis, V and J genes were assigned by comparing TCR nucleotide sequences against IMGT/GENE-DB human TR gene sequences. In a later analysis, CDR3 sequences and most-parsimonious VDJ recombination scenarios were assigned using the TCRdist pipeline. In a later analysis, every TCR beta chain was defined by the combination of its CDR3 amino acid sequence and its V-gene family, and reads without a unique V-gene family were dropped. As a way to deal with suspected cross-contamination and a sequencing artifact, a later analysis dropped 500 to 700 nucleotide sequences that were highly shared and had low generation probability. For each public chain, a later analysis derived a clonal expansion index from normalized ranks of inferred template counts within each repertoire. In a later analysis, generation probabilities were computed using a VDJ recombination model fitted to out-of-frame rearrangements, and the results were checked against IGoR. Hypergeometric tests were used in a later analysis to score TCR-TCR, TCR-HLA and TCR-CMV co-occurrence, with a repertoire-size bias correction applied to the TCR pairs. A later analysis estimated false discovery rates by permuting HLA or CMV assignments 20 times. A later analysis grouped co-occurring TCRs with DBSCAN, adding TCRdist sequence similarity when clustering within HLA-allele-positive subsets. Repertoires with fewer than 30,000 or more than 120,000 public chains were left out of co-occurrence clustering, as were about 5 repertoires with anomalous nucleotide sharing. Held by TCRdb, this immuneACCESS table contains in-frame sequences only and omits some clones. Under half of the omission traces to an unresolved V gene where checked; the cause of the rest is unknown. From that table come the V and J calls and clone size; the DNA was used to work out D and trimming. In this sample the table shows under 150,000 clones, roughly 78% of which occur a single time. The top ten constitute 2.5% to 3.5% of the sample.

V is cut by 5 bases and J by 2 bases, and the space between the germline ends is 15 bases. The germline V gene (reference sequence) yields SEHNR for CDR1 and FQNEAQ for CDR2. The CDR3 runs 15 amino acids, cysteine and phenylalanine included. Only CDR3 DNA is held: 45 bases, read in frame from base 1. The chain couples TRBV7-9 to TRBJ1-1; perhaps TRBD1 is the D gene, with 5 bases matching. The TCR comes from a man aged 40-49 years in good health and CMV-seropositive. Material: PBMCs. The DNA is as follows: TGTGCCAGCAGCGCCCCAAGGGGTCTCAACACTGAAGCTTTCTTT. Translated, this gives CASSAPRGLNTEAFF.